The clone carrying this T cell receptor (beta chain) was found many times. The antigen remains undetermined. The sample belongs to a study of T cells after yellow fever vaccination. Turning to the study itself: Preparation of fractions with low cell numbers was performed using SMART-Seq v4 Ultra Low Input.

The CDR3 totals 16 residues. CDR1 is MNHEY, CDR2 SVGEGT, per germline. V lost 4 bases, J lost 7 bases, and 20 bases lay in between. Study conclusions and caveats: Reappearance after the booster was seen for most primary-vaccination clones, at 95% to 98% CD4 and about 90% CD8. The secondary response showed a weaker magnitude and a faster peak, day 5 versus 15.

Template-switching 5'RACE yielded the TCR cDNA; a universal primer site and UMIs were added in the process. TCRdb fed the 5' RACE reads into MiXCR, producing one record per CDR3 protein. Of approximately 160,000 distinct CDR3 sequences in the sample, around 9% were seen once. Material: CD8+ T cells sorted from PBMCs, obtained 45 days after the yellow fever booster vaccination. The chain links TRBV6-2 or TRBV6-3 to TRBJ2-1; possible D gene TRBD1, 6 bases. This clonotype was obtained from a man between 18 and 35 years old who received the YFV17D yellow fever vaccine. Here the CDR3 reads CASSSPFGGSGNEQFF. CDR3 nucleotides: TGTGCCAGCAGTTCCCCATTTGGGGGCTCGGGAAATGAGCAGTTCTTC.